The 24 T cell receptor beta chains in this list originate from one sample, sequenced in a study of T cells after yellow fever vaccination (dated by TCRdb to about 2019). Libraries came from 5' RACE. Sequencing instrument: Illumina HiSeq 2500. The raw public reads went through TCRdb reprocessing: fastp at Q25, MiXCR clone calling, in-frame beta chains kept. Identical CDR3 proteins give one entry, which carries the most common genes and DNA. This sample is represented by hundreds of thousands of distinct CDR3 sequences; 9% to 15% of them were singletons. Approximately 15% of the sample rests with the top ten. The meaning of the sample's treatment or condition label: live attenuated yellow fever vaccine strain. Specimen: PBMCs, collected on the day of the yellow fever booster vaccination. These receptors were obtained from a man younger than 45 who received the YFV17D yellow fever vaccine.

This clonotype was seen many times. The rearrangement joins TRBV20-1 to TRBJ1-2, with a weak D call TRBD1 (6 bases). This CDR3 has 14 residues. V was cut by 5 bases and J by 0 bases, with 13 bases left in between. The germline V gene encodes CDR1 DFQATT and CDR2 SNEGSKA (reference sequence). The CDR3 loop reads CSAAEQGPNYGYTF. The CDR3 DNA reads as TGCAGTGCTGCTGAACAGGGCCCTAACTATGGCTACACCTTC.

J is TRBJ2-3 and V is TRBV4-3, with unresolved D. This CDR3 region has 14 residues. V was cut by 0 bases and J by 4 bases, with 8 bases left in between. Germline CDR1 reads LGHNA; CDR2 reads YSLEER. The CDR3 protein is CASSQDRRPDTQYF. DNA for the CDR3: TGCGCCAGCAGCCAAGACCGCCGGCCAGATACGCAGTATTTT.

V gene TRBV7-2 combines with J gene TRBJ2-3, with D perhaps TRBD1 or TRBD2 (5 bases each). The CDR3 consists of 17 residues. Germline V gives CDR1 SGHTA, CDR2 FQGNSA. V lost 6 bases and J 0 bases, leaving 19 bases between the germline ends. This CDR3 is CASRSGARKSSTDTQYF. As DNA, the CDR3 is TGTGCCAGCAGGTCCGGGGCACGAAAATCTAGCACAGATACGCAGTATTTT.

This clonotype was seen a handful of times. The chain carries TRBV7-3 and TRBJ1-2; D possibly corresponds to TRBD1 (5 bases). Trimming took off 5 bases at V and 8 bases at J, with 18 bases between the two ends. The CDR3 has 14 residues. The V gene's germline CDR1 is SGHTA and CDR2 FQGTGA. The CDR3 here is CASSPIGGGGGYTF. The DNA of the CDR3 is TGTGCCAGCAGCCCTATCGGGGGAGGCGGGGGCTACACCTTC.

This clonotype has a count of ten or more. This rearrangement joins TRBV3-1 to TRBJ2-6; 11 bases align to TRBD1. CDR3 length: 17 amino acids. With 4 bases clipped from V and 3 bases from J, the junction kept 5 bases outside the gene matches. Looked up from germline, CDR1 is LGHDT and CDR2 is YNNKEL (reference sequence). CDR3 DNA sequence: TGTGCCAGCAGCCCCCGGACAGGGGGCAGTGGGGCCAACGTCCTGACTTTC. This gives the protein CASSPRTGGSGANVLTF.

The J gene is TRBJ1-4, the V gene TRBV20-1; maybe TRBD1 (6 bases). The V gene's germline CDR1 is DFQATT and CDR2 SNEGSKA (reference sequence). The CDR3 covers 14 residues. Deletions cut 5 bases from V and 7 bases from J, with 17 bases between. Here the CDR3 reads CSAWGGQAGEKLFF. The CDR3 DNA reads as TGCAGTGCTTGGGGGGGCCAAGCGGGTGAAAAACTGTTTTTT.

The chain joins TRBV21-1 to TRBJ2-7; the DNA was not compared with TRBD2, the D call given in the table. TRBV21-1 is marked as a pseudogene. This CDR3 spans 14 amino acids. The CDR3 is CASSLRGDSYEQYF. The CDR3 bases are TGTGCCAGCAGCCTACGCGGGGATTCCTACGAGCAGTACTTC.

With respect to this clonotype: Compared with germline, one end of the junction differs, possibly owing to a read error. CDR3 sequence (DNA): TGTGCTAGCAGCTCCGCTAGCGGGGGCCCCTTCAATGAGCAGTTCTTC. As protein: CASSSASGGPFNEQFF. The chain joins TRBV7-7 to TRBJ2-1; 10 bases line up with TRBD2. Germline CDR1 and CDR2: SSHAT and FNYEAQ (reference sequence). The CDR3 is 16 residues long.

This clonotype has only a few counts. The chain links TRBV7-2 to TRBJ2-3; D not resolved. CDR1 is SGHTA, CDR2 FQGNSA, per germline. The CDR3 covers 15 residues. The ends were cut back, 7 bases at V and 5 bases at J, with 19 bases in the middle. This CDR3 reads CASIAREPRLDTQYF. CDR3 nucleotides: TGTGCCAGCATCGCCCGTGAGCCGCGGTTAGATACGCAGTATTTT. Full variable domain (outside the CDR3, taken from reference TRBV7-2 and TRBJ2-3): GAGVSQSPSNKVTEKGKDVELRCDPISGHTALYWYRQSLGQGLEFLIYFQGNSAPDKSGLPSDRFSAERTGGSVSTLTIQRTQQEDSAVYLCASIAREPRLDTQYFGPGTRLTVL.

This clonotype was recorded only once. The CDR3 coding sequence is TGTGCCAGCAGCTTGATAAGCGGGGGCCCGTCCTACGAGCAGTACTTC. Its protein product is CASSLISGGPSYEQYF. The chain employs TRBV5-6 and TRBJ2-7; TRBD2 agrees at 8 bases. CDR3 length equals 16 residues. Germline CDR1 is SGHDT and CDR2 is YYEEEE. J gave up 1 base and V 1 base, and 7 bases lay outside the gene matches. Together with reference TRBV5-6 and TRBJ2-7, the CDR3 gives the full variable domain: DAGVTQSPTHLIKTRGQQVTLRCSPKSGHDTVSWYQQALGQGPQFIFQYYEEEERQRGNFPDRFSGHQFPNYSSELNVNALLLGDSALYLCASSLISGGPSYEQYFGPGTRLTVT.

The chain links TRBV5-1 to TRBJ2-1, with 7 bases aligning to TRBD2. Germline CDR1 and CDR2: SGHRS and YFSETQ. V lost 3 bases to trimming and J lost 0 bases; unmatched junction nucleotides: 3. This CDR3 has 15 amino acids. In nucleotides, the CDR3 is TGCGCCAGCAGCTCAAGCGGGAACTCCTACAATGAGCAGTTCTTC. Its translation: CASSSSGNSYNEQFF.

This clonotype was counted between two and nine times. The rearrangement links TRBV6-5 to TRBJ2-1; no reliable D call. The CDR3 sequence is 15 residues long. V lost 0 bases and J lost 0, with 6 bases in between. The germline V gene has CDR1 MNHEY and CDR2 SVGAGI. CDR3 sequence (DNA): TGTGCCAGCAGTTACTCCAACCCCTCCTACAATGAGCAGTTCTTC. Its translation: CASSYSNPSYNEQFF.

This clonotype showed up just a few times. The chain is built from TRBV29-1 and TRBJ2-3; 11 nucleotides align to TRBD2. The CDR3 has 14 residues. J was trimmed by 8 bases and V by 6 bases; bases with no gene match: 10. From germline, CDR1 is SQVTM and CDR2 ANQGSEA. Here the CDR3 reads CSVRALAGEVTQYF. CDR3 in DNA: TGCAGCGTGAGGGCACTAGCGGGAGAGGTTACGCAGTATTTT.

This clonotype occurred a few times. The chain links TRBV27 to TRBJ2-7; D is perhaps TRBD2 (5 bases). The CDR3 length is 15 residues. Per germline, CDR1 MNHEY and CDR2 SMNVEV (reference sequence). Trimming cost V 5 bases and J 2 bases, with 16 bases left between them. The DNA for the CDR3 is TGTGCCAGCAGTCCCGGAGGTAGCCCCCCCTACGAGCAGTACTTC. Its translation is CASSPGGSPPYEQYF.

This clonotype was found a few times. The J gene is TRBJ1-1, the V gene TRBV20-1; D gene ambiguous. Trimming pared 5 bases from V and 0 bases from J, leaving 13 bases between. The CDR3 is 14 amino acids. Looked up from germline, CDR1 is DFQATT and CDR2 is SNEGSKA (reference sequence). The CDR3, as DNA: TGCAGTGCTTTGAGAGAAATTTTGAACACTGAAGCTTTCTTT. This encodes CSALREILNTEAFF.

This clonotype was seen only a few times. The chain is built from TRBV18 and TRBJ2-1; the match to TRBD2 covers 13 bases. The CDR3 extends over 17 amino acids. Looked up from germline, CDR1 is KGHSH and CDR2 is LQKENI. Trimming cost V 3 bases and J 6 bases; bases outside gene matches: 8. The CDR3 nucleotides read TGTGCCAGCTCACCTCCGCCGCGGACTAGCGGGAGCAATGAGCAGTTCTTC. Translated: CASSPPPRTSGSNEQFF.

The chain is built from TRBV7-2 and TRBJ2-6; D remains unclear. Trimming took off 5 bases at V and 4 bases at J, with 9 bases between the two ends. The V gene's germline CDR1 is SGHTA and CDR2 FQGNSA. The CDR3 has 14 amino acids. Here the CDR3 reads CASSLGWGANVLTF. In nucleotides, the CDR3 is TGTGCCAGCAGCCTCGGATGGGGGGCCAACGTCCTGACTTTC.

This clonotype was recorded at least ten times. The CDR3 is CASSPTSGLTDTQYF. The CDR3, as DNA: TGTGCCAGCTCACCTACTAGCGGCCTCACAGATACGCAGTATTTT. This chain connects TRBV18 to TRBJ2-3, with 8 positions matching TRBD2. CDR3 length: 15 amino acids. From germline, CDR1 is KGHSH and CDR2 LQKENI. The J segment lost 2 bases and the V segment lost 3 bases, leaving 4 bases of the junction unmatched.

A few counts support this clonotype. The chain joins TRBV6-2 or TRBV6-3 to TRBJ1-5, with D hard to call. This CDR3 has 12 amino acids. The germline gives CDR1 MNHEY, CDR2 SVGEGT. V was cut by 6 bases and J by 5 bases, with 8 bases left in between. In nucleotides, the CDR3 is TGTGCCAGCAGGGGGATGGATCAGCCCCAGCATTTT. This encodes CASRGMDQPQHF.

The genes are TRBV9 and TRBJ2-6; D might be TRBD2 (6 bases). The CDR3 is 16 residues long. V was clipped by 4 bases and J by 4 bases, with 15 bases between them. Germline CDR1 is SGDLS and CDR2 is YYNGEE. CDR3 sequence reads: CASSPLGGAGANVLTF. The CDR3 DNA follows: TGTGCCAGCAGCCCCCTCGGAGGGGCCGGGGCCAACGTCCTGACTTTC.

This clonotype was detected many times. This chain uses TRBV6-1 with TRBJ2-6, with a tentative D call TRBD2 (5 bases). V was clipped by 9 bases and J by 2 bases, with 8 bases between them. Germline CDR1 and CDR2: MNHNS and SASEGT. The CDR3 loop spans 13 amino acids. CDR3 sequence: CASSEAGANVLTF. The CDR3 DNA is TGTGCCAGTTCGGAGGCTGGGGCCAACGTCCTGACTTTC.

The CDR3 loop is CASSVLSGGELFF. In DNA form, the CDR3 reads TGTGCCAGCAGTGTCCTGTCCGGCGGGGAGCTGTTTTTT. The chain couples TRBV7-8 to TRBJ2-2; D gene ambiguous. Trimming took off 6 bases at V and 7 bases at J, with 12 bases between the two ends. From germline, CDR1 is SGHVS and CDR2 FQNEAQ. This CDR3 has 13 amino acids.

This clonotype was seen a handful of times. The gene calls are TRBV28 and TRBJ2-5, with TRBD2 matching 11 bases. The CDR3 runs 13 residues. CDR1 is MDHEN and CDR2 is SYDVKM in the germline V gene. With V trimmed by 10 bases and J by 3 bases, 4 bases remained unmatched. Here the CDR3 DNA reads TGTGCCACCGTGACTAGCGGGAAAGAGACCCAGTACTTC. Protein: CATVTSGKETQYF.

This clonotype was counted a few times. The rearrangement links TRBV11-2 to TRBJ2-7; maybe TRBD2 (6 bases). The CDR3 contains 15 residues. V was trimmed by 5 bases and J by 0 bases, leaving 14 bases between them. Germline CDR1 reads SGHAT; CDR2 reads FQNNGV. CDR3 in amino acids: CASSIATGSSYEQYF. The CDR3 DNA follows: TGTGCCAGCAGCATCGCCACCGGGAGCTCCTACGAGCAGTACTTC.